These 27 T cell receptor beta chains were all obtained from the same sample, sequenced in a study of blood T cell repertoires in COVID-19. The data were produced by immunoSEQ multiplex PCR, yet TCRdb's version contains in-frame clones alone and is incomplete. The top ten hold around 2.9% of the sample, which has over 200,000 clones, about nine tenths seen once. What was sequenced was peripheral blood. The receptors originated from a woman aged 55-70 years with acute or convalescent COVID-19.

This chain connects TRBV9 to TRBJ1-2, with D possibly matching TRBD1 (6 bases). In germline, CDR1 is SGDLS, CDR2 YYNGEE. The CDR3 is made up of 15 amino acids. V lost 0 bases to trimming and J lost 8 bases, with 17 bases between them. The CDR3, as DNA: TGTGCCAGCAGCGTAGCAGGGGTAAGGACCTCGGGCTACACCTTC. It translates to CASSVAGVRTSGYTF. Combining the CDR3 with reference TRBV9 and TRBJ1-2 gives the whole variable domain DSGVTQTPKHLITATGQRVTLRCSPRSGDLSVYWYQQSLDQGLQFLIQYYNGEERAKGNILERFSAQQFPDLHSELNLSSLELGDSALYFCASSVAGVRTSGYTFGSGTRLTVV.

The CDR3 sequence is CASSLYGVGNQPQHF. DNA for the CDR3: TGTGCCAGCAGCCTCTACGGGGTAGGCAATCAGCCCCAGCATTTT. The chain is built from TRBV6-5 and TRBJ1-5; D remains ambiguous. Germline V gives CDR1 MNHEY, CDR2 SVGAGI. There are 15 residues in the CDR3. V was trimmed by 6 bases and J by 2 bases, leaving 14 bases between them.

The chain joins TRBV18 to TRBJ1-1, with 8 bases aligning to TRBD1. CDR1 and CDR2 from the germline V gene are KGHSH and LQKENI. The V and J ends lost 3 bases and 0 bases, in that order; junction bases with no gene match: 9. The CDR3 runs 17 residues. The CDR3 nucleotides are TGTGCCAGCTCACCGACAGGGGTTGGGGGGATGAACACTGAAGCTTTCTTT. Translating gives CASSPTGVGGMNTEAFF.

J is TRBJ1-2 and V is TRBV6-5, with TRBD1 identical over 7 bases. V shed 5 bases and J 0 bases; nucleotides not matched to a gene: 6. The CDR3 spans 15 residues. The germline V gene has CDR1 MNHEY and CDR2 SVGAGI. CDR3 sequence reads: CASSRTGDANYGYTF. In DNA, the CDR3 is TGTGCCAGCAGTCGTACAGGGGATGCTAACTATGGCTACACCTTC.

This clone has just one count. The chain has TRBV4-2 and TRBJ2-1; a possible D gene is TRBD2 (6 bases). The ends were cut back, 3 bases at V and 5 bases at J, with 14 bases in the middle. The CDR3 runs to 15 residues. Germline loops: CDR1 LGHNA, CDR2 YNFKEQ. The CDR3 here is CASSHRDGGNNEQFF. The CDR3 DNA reads as TGTGCCAGCAGCCACCGGGACGGAGGGAACAATGAGCAGTTCTTC.

The V gene is TRBV24-1, the J gene TRBJ2-2, with a tentative D call TRBD1 (5 bases). The CDR3 consists of 15 residues. The germline V gene has CDR1 KGHDR and CDR2 SFDVKD. The ends were cut back, 2 bases at V and 7 bases at J, with 13 bases in the middle. This CDR3 is CATSDSGMGNGELFF. CDR3 sequence (DNA): TGTGCCACCAGTGATTCAGGGATGGGGAACGGGGAGCTGTTTTTT.

This rearrangement joins TRBV7-8 to TRBJ1-6; D is ambiguous. This CDR3 has 17 amino acids. Germline lookup yields CDR1 SGHVS and CDR2 FQNEAQ. Trimming shortened V by 5 bases and J by 0 bases, and 14 bases separated the two germline ends. Here the CDR3 reads CASSPSSGYSYNSPLHF. The CDR3 nucleotides are TGTGCCAGCAGCCCGAGCAGCGGCTACTCCTATAATTCACCCCTCCACTTT.

V is TRBV27 and J is TRBJ1-2, with D maybe TRBD1 (5 bases). V was shortened by 8 bases and J by 2 bases, with 9 bases between the two germline ends. The CDR3 is made up of 12 amino acids. Looked up from germline, CDR1 is MNHEY and CDR2 is SMNVEV (reference sequence). The CDR3 region is CASAGRNYGYTF. The CDR3 nucleotides read TGTGCCAGCGCGGGACGGAACTATGGCTACACCTTC.

This clone occurred once. The rearrangement joins TRBV6-2 or TRBV6-3 to TRBJ2-7; D gene unclear. Per germline, CDR1 MNHEY and CDR2 SVGEGT. The CDR3 loop spans 11 amino acids. Trimming shortened V by 5 bases and J by 4 bases, and 6 bases separated the two germline ends. The CDR3 DNA reads as TGTGCCAGCAGTCGAGCTTACGAGCAGTACTTC. This encodes CASSRAYEQYF.

The chain carries TRBV25-1 and TRBJ1-5; 8 bases align to TRBD1. The germline V gene encodes CDR1 MGHDK and CDR2 SYGVNS. The CDR3 totals 13 residues. In DNA, the CDR3 is TGTAACTCGAATTACAGGGGGATACAGCCCCAGCATTTT. It yields the protein CNSNYRGIQPQHF.

The rearrangement links TRBV10-1 to TRBJ2-1, with D unclear. This CDR3 is built from 13 residues. Germline V gene sequence: CDR1 WNHNN, CDR2 SYGVQD (reference sequence). Trimming left V 1 base short and J 6 bases short, with 7 bases between. Here the CDR3 DNA reads TGCGCCAGCAGTGAGTTCCCCGGCAATGAGCAGTTCTTC. Translation: CASSEFPGNEQFF.

As DNA, the CDR3 is TGTGCCAGCAGTCACAGGGAACAGGCGGGTAACACCTTC. Translating gives CASSHREQAGNTF. The V call is TRBV6-5, the J call TRBJ1-2, with D perhaps TRBD1 (6 bases). The CDR3 contains 13 residues. CDR1 is MNHEY, CDR2 SVGAGI, per germline. The V and J ends lost 5 bases and 12 bases respectively, with 19 bases between them.

This sequence joins TRBV2 and TRBJ1-2; D is unclear. CDR1 and CDR2 from the germline V gene are SNHLY and FYNNEI. The CDR3 is 13 amino acids. Trimming removed 7 bases at V and 8 bases at J, with 17 bases between. The CDR3 protein is CASTGDTAFGYTF. In nucleotides, the CDR3 is TGTGCCAGCACGGGAGATACAGCATTCGGCTACACCTTC. Using reference TRBV2 and TRBJ1-2 for the parts outside the CDR3, the full variable domain is EPEVTQTPSHQVTQMGQEVILRCVPISNHLYFYWYRQILGQKVEFLVSFYNNEISEKSEIFDDQFSVERPDGSNFTLKIRSTKLEDSAMYFCASTGDTAFGYTFGSGTRLTVV.

The CDR3 DNA reads as TGCACCTCGAGGGCGATGGGGGGCTACACCTTC. It codes for CTSRAMGGYTF. This chain links TRBV20-1 with TRBJ1-2; unclear D gene. This CDR3 has 11 amino acids. Germline-derived CDR1 and CDR2 are DFQATT and SNEGSKA (reference sequence).

The rearrangement links TRBV18 to TRBJ2-1, with 7 nucleotides matching TRBD1. Per the germline V gene, CDR1 is KGHSH and CDR2 is LQKENI. The CDR3 runs to 15 residues. J gave up 9 bases and V 1 base, and 9 bases lay outside the gene matches. As DNA, the CDR3 is TGTGCCAGCTCACCACGGGGACAGAGGAAAACTGAGCAGTTCTTC. Translating it yields CASSPRGQRKTEQFF.

V is TRBV5-8 and J is TRBJ1-4; no reliable D call. This CDR3 has 14 amino acids. In germline, CDR1 is SGHTS, CDR2 YDEGEE. V was shortened by 0 bases and J by 11 bases, with 14 bases between the two germline ends. CDR3 coding DNA: TGTGCCAGCAGCTTGGGGCGCGGGATTGGGAAACTGTTTTTT. This translates into CASSLGRGIGKLFF.

The chain employs TRBV5-6 and TRBJ2-7; 9 positions match TRBD1. This CDR3 is 19 amino acids long. CDR1 is SGHDT and CDR2 is YYEEEE in the germline V gene. Losses at the gene ends were 2 bases for V and 0 bases for J; bases not matched to a gene: 15. This chain's CDR3 is CASSFARTGVRISSYEQYF. The CDR3 nucleotides are TGTGCCAGCAGCTTCGCGAGGACAGGGGTACGCATCAGCTCCTACGAGCAGTACTTC.

This chain links TRBV9 with TRBJ2-7, with 7 bases aligning to TRBD1. The ends lost 7 bases at V and 2 bases at J; junction bases unmatched: 3. Per germline, CDR1 SGDLS and CDR2 YYNGEE. The CDR3 loop spans 12 amino acids. The CDR3 DNA sequence: TGTGCCAGCCGGGACAGCCCCTACGAGCAGTACTTC. It encodes CASRDSPYEQYF.

V is TRBV13 and J is TRBJ2-7, with D possibly TRBD2 on 7 matching bases. CDR3 length equals 14 residues. The V gene lost 8 bases and the J gene lost 0 bases, with 14 bases spanning the gap. The germline V gene has CDR1 PRHDT and CDR2 FYEKMQ (reference sequence). The CDR3 spells CASQKGGSSYEQYF. The CDR3 nucleotides read TGTGCCAGCCAAAAGGGGGGGAGCTCCTACGAGCAGTACTTC.

The chain joins TRBV6-1 to TRBJ2-6, with 8 bases identical to TRBD2. CDR3 length: 16 amino acids. CDR1 and CDR2 (germline): MNHNS, SASEGT. Losses at the gene ends were 4 bases for V and 0 bases for J; bases not matched to a gene: 2. The CDR3 nucleotides are TGTGCCAGCAGTGCCGGGACTAGCTCTGGGGCCAACGTCCTGACTTTC. It specifies CASSAGTSSGANVLTF.

The V and J genes are TRBV19 and TRBJ1-1; TRBD1 agrees at 9 bases. The CDR3 consists of 15 residues. V dropped 4 bases and J dropped 4; count of bases not matched to a gene: 7. Per germline, CDR1 LNHDA and CDR2 SQIVND (reference sequence). CDR3 protein: CASSNRGLQGTEAFF. Written as DNA, the CDR3 is TGTGCCAGTAGTAACAGGGGGCTCCAGGGCACTGAAGCTTTCTTT.

The chain employs TRBV19 and TRBJ1-6; perhaps TRBD1 as D (5 bases). This CDR3 is 14 amino acids long. The V gene lost 8 bases and the J gene lost 10 bases, with 18 bases spanning the gap. The germline V gene encodes CDR1 LNHDA and CDR2 SQIVND (reference sequence). In nucleotides, the CDR3 is TGTGCCAGTCGACAAGGACCGGGGGGATCACCCCTCCACTTT. Encoded protein: CASRQGPGGSPLHF.

The rearrangement joins TRBV28 to TRBJ2-3; weak D call: TRBD2 (5 bases). V gave up 6 bases and J gave up 1 base, with 14 bases separating them. This CDR3 is built from 15 residues. Germline-derived CDR1 and CDR2 are MDHEN and SYDVKM. DNA for the CDR3: TGTGCCAGCAGGAGGAGAGGGCCGGGCACAGATACGCAGTATTTT. The encoded protein is CASRRRGPGTDTQYF.

This rearrangement joins TRBV3-1 (or the pseudogene TRBV3-2) to TRBJ1-2; the D gene is possibly TRBD1 (6 bases). There are 12 residues in the CDR3. Germline V CDR1 and CDR2: LGHDT, YNNKEL (reference sequence). Between the trimmed V and J ends, which lost 11 bases and 6 bases, there was a span of 16 bases. CDR3 residues: CAGSGGLHGYTF. The CDR3 coding sequence is TGTGCCGGCTCGGGGGGGCTCCATGGCTACACCTTC.

This chain connects TRBV19 to TRBJ1-5; no clear D gene. The ends were cut back, 10 bases at V and 0 bases at J, with 16 bases in the middle. Germline values: CDR1 LNHDA, CDR2 SQIVND (reference sequence). CDR3 size: 15 residues. CDR3 loop: CATQRAGLSNQPQHF. DNA of the CDR3: TGTGCCACCCAGAGGGCGGGTCTTAGCAATCAGCCCCAGCATTTT.

The rearrangement uses TRBV28 and TRBJ1-2; TRBD1 matches at 8 bases. The junction had 4 bases not matched to a gene; V was cut back by 6 bases and J by 4 bases. CDR1 is MDHEN, CDR2 SYDVKM, per germline. The CDR3 sequence is 13 residues long. The CDR3 DNA follows: TGTGCCAGCAGCGTTGGACAGGGCTATGGCTACACCTTC. Its protein is CASSVGQGYGYTF.

The V call is TRBV27, the J call TRBJ1-2; possibly TRBD1 for D (6 bases). The CDR3 covers 13 residues. From germline, CDR1 is MNHEY and CDR2 SMNVEV (reference sequence). Trimming left V 3 bases short and J 4 bases short, with 9 bases between. The DNA of the CDR3 is TGTGCCAGCAGTTTGTTAGGGGGCTATGGCTACACCTTC. Its protein product is CASSLLGGYGYTF.